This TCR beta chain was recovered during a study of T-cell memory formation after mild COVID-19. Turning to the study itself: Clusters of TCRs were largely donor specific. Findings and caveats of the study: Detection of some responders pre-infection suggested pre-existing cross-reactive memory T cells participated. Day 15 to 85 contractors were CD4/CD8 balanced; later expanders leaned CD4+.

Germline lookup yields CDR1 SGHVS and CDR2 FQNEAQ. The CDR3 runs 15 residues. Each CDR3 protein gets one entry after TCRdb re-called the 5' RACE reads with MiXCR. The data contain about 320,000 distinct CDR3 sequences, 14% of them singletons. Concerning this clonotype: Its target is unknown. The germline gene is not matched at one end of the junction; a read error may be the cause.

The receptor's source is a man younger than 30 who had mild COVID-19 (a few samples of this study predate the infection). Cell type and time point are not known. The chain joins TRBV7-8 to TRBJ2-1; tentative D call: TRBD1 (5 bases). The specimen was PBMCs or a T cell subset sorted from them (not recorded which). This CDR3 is CASSLVETGYSEQFF. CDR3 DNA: TGTGCCAGCAGCTTAGTGGAAACAGGATACAGTGAGCAGTTCTTC.